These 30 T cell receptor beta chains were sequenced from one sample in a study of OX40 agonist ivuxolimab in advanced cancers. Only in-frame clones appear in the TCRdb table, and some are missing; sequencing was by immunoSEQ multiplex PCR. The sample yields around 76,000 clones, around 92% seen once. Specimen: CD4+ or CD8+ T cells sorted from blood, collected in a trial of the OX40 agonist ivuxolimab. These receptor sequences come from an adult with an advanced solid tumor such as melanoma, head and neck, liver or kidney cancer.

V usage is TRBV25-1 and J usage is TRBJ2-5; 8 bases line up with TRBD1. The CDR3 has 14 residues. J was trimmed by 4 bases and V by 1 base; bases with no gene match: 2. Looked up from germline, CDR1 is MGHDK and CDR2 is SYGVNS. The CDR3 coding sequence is TGTGCCAGCAGTGAATCAGGGGGCGGAGAGACCCAGTACTTC. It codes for CASSESGGGETQYF.

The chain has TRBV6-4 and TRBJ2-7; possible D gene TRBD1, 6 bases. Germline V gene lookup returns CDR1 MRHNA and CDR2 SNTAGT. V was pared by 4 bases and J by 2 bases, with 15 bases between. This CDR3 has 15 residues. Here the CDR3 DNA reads TGTGCCAGCAGTGTTCTCCGGGACACCCCCTACGAGCAGTACTTC. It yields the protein CASSVLRDTPYEQYF.

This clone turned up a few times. CDR3: CASSRTVLGGYTF. DNA of the CDR3: TGTGCCAGCAGCAGGACGGTCCTAGGAGGCTACACCTTC. The J gene is TRBJ1-2, the V gene TRBV2; D gene unclear. The germline V gene encodes CDR1 SNHLY and CDR2 FYNNEI. V was clipped by 6 bases and J by 8 bases, with 16 bases between them. The CDR3 covers 13 residues.

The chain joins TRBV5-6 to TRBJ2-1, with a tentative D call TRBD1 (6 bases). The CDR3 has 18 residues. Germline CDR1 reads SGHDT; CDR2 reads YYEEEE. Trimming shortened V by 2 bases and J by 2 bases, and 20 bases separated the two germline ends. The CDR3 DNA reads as TGTGCCAGCAGCTTAACACGAACCAGGGGACCCACCTACAATGAGCAGTTCTTC. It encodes CASSLTRTRGPTYNEQFF.

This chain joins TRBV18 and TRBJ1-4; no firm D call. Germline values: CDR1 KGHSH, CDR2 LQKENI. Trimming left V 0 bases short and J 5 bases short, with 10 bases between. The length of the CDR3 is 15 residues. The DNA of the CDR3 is TGTGCCAGCTCACCACCGGCAAGGGCGAATGAAAAACTGTTTTTT. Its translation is CASSPPARANEKLFF.

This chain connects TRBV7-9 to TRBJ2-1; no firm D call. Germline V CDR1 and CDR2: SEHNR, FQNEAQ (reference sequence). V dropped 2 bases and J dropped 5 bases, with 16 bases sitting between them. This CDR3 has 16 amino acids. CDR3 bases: TGTGCCAGCAGCTTATTCCGACCCATACTAAACAATGAGCAGTTCTTC. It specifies CASSLFRPILNNEQFF. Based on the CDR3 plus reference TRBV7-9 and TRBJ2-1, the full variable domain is DTGVSQNPRHKITKRGQNVTFRCDPISEHNRLYWYRQTLGQGPEFLTYFQNEAQLEKSRLLSDRFSAERPKGSFSTLEIQRTEQGDSAMYLCASSLFRPILNNEQFFGPGTRLTVL.

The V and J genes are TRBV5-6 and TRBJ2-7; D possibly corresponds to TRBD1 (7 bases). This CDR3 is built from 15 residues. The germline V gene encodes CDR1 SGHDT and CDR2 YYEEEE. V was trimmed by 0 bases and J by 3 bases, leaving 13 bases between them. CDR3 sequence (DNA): TGTGCCAGCAGCTTGGTTGGCAGGGGGGACTACGAGCAGTACTTC. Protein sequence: CASSLVGRGDYEQYF.

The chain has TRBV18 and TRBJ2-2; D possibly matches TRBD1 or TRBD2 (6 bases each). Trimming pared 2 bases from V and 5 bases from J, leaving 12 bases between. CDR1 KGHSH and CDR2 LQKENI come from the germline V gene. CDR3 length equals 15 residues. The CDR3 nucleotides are TGTGCCAGCTCACCATTAACAGGGAGGACCGGGGAGCTGTTTTTT. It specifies CASSPLTGRTGELFF.

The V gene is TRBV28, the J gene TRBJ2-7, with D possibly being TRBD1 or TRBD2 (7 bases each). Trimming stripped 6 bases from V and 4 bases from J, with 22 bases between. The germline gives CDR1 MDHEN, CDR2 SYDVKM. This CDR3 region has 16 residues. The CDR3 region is CASSPGPGGASYEQYF. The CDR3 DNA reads TGTGCCAGCAGCCCAGGGCCAGGGGGGGCCTCTTACGAGCAGTACTTC.

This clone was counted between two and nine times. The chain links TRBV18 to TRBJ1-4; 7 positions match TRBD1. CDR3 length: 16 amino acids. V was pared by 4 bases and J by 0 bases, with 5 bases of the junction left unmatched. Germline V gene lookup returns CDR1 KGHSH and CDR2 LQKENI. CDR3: CASSRSQGATNEKLFF. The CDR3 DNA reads TGTGCCAGCTCACGGTCCCAGGGGGCAACTAATGAAAAACTGTTTTTT. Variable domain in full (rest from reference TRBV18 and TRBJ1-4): NAGVMQNPRHLVRRRGQEARLRCSPMKGHSHVYWYRQLPEEGLKFMVYLQKENIIDESGMPKERFSAEFPKEGPSILRIQQVVRGDSAAYFCASSRSQGATNEKLFFGSGTQLSVL.

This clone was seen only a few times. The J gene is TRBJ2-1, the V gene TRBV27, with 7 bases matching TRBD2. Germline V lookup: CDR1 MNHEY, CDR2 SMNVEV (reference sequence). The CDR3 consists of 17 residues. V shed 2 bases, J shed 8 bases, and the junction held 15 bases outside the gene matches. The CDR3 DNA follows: TGTGCCAGCAGTTTAAGGGTAGGCGTGTCGGGAGGCTATGAGCAGTTCTTC. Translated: CASSLRVGVSGGYEQFF.

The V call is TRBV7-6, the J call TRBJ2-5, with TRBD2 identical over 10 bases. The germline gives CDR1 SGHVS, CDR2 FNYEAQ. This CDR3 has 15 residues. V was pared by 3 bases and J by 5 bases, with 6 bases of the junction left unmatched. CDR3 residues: CASSFQRGGGETQYF. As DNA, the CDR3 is TGTGCCAGCAGCTTCCAGCGGGGGGGCGGGGAGACCCAGTACTTC.

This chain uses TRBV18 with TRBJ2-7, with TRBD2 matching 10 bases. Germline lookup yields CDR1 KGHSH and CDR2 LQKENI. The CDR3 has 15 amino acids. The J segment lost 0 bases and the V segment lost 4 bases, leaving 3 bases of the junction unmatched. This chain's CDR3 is CASSLSGGHSYEQYF. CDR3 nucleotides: TGTGCCAGCTCACTTAGCGGGGGGCACTCCTACGAGCAGTACTTC.

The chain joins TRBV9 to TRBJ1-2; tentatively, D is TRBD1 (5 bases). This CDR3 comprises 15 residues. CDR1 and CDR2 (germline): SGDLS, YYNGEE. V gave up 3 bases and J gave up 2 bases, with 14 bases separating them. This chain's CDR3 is CASSGRGRTNYGYTF. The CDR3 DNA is TGTGCCAGCAGCGGCCGGGGGAGGACAAACTATGGCTACACCTTC.

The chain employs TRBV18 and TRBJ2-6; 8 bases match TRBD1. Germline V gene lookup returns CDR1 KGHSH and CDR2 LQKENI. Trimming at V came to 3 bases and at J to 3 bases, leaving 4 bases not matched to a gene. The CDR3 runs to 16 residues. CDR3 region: CASSPIGQGGANVLTF. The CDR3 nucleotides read TGTGCCAGCTCACCTATCGGACAGGGTGGGGCCAACGTCCTGACTTTC.

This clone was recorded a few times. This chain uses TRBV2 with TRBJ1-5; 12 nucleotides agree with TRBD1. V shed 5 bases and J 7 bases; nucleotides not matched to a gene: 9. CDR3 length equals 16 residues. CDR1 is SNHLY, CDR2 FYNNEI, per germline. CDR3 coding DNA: TGTGCCAGCAGTTCCGGGACAGGGGGCCTTCGACAGCCCCAGCATTTT. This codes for CASSSGTGGLRQPQHF.

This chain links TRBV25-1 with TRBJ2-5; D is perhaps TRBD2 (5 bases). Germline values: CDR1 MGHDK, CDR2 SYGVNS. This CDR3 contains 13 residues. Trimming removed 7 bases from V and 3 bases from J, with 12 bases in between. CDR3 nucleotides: TGTGCCAGCACCGAATCCGGGGAAGAGACCCAGTACTTC. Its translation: CASTESGEETQYF.

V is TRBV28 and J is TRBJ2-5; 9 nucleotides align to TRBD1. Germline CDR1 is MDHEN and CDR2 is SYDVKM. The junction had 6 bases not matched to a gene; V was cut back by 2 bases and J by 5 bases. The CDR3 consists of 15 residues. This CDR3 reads CASSLPGQGFETQYF. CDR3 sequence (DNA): TGTGCCAGCAGTTTACCCGGACAGGGGTTTGAGACCCAGTACTTC.

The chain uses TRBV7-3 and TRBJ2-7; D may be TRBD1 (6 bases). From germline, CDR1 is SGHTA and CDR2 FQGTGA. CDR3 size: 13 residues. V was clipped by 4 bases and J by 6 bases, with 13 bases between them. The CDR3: CASSSTPGVEQYF. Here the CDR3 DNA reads TGTGCCAGCAGCTCCACTCCAGGGGTCGAGCAGTACTTC. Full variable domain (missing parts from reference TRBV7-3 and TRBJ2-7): GAGVSQTPSNKVTEKGKYVELRCDPISGHTALYWYRQSLGQGPEFLIYFQGTGAADDSGLPNDRFFAVRPEGSVSTLKIQRTERGDSAVYLCASSSTPGVEQYFGPGTRLTVT.

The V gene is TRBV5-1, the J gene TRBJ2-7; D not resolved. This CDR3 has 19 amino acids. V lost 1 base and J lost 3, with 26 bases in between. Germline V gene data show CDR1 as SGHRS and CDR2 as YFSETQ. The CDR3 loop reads CASSLSRTSVPGRNYEQYF. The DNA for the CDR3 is TGCGCCAGCAGCTTGTCGAGGACCTCAGTGCCGGGCCGCAACTACGAGCAGTACTTC.

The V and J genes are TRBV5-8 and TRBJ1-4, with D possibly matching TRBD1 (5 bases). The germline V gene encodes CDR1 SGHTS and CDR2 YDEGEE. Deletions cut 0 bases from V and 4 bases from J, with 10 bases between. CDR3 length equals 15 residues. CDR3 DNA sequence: TGTGCCAGCAGCTTGGGGGGCAGGTTTAATGAAAAACTGTTTTTT. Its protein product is CASSLGGRFNEKLFF.

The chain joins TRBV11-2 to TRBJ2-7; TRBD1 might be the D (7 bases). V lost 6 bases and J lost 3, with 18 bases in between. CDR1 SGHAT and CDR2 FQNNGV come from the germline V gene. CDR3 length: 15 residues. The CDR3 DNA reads TGTGCCAGCAGGCCCTCGGGCAGGGGGGACTACGAGCAGTACTTC. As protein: CASRPSGRGDYEQYF.

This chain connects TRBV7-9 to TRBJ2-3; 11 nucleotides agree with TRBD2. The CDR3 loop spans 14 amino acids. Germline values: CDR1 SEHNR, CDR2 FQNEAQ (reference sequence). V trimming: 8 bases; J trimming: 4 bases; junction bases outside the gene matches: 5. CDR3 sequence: CASGTSGGSDTQYF. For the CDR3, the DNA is TGTGCCAGCGGTACTAGCGGGGGATCAGATACGCAGTATTTT.

The CDR3 loop reads CASSFNAAYTEAFF. CDR3 in DNA: TGCGCCAGCAGCTTCAACGCCGCGTACACTGAAGCTTTCTTT. The chain couples TRBV5-1 to TRBJ1-1; D unclear. The CDR3 extends over 14 amino acids. V was clipped by 2 bases and J by 3 bases, with 11 bases between them. Germline CDR1 is SGHRS and CDR2 is YFSETQ.

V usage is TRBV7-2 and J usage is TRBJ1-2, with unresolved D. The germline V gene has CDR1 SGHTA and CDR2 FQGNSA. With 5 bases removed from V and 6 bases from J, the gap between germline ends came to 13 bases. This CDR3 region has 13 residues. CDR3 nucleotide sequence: TGTGCCAGCAGCCCGAGAGGGTTGGATGGCTACACCTTC. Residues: CASSPRGLDGYTF.

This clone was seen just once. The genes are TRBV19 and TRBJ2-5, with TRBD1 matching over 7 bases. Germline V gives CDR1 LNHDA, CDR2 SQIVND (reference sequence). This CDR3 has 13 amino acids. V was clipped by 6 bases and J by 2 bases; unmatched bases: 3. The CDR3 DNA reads TGTGCCAGTAGAAAGGACAGGCAAGAGACCCAGTACTTC. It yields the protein CASRKDRQETQYF.

This CDR3 is CAIASGTLTYEQYF. CDR3 nucleotides: TGTGCCATTGCTAGCGGGACCCTCACCTACGAGCAGTACTTC. V and J are TRBV10-3 and TRBJ2-7; 9 bases align to TRBD2. Germline V gene data show CDR1 as ENHRY and CDR2 as SYGVKD. J gave up 2 bases and V 9 bases, and 8 bases lay outside the gene matches. The CDR3 is made up of 14 amino acids.

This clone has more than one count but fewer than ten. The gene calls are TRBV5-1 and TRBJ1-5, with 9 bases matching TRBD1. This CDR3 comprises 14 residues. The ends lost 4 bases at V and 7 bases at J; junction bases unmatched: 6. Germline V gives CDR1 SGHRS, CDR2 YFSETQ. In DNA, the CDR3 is TGCGCCAGCAGCCCGGACAGGGGTGGCCAGCCCCAGCATTTT. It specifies CASSPDRGGQPQHF.

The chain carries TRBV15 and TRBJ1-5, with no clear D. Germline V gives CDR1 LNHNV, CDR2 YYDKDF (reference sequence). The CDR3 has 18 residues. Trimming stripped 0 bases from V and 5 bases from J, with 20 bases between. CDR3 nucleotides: TGTGCCACCAGCAGAGAGTTGATGAGTTCTGGGCGTCATCAGCCCCAGCATTTT. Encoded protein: CATSRELMSSGRHQPQHF.

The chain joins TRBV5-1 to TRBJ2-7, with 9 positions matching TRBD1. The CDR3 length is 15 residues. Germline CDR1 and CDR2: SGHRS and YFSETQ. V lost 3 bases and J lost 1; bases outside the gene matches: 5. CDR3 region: CASSSRGTGSYEQYF. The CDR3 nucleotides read TGCGCCAGCAGCTCCCGGGGGACAGGGTCCTACGAGCAGTACTTC.